This TCR beta chain emerged from a study of regulatory T cells in long-lasting Graves disease. Arm-PCR of CDR3 regions and iRepertoire HTBI primers were the basis on which TCR beta libraries were built. TCRdb processed the multiplex PCR reads anew with MiXCR; each CDR3 protein has one entry. Of about 310,000 distinct CDR3 sequences listed, under 25% are singletons. Time point denoted: persistent/refractory GD, antithyroid drugs over 5 years with positive TRAb. RNA from PBMCs was the source of the TCR library. Comments on this clonotype: A much larger clone differs from this one at a single base, so this may be a read error.

This CDR3 is 15 amino acids long. Germline assignment: CDR1 MDHEN and CDR2 SYDVKM. V shed 6 bases and J shed 6 bases, with 20 bases lying between them. The sample was peripheral blood mononuclear cells (PBMCs), taken when the disease was refractory, from a patient treated with antithyroid drugs. The clonotype comes from a female donor with Graves disease. The chain has TRBV28 and TRBJ1-1, with a weak D call TRBD1 (6 bases). DNA of the CDR3: TGTGCCAGCAGGGGGGCGGGGGTACGGTACGCTGAAGCTTTCTTT. This encodes CASRGAGVRYAEAFF. Based on the CDR3 plus reference TRBV28 and TRBJ1-1, the full variable domain is DVKVTQSSRYLVKRTGEKVFLECVQDMDHENMFWYRQDPGLGLRLIYFSYDVKMKEKGDIPEGYSVSREKKERFSLILESASTNQTSMYLCASRGAGVRYAEAFFGQGTRLTVV.